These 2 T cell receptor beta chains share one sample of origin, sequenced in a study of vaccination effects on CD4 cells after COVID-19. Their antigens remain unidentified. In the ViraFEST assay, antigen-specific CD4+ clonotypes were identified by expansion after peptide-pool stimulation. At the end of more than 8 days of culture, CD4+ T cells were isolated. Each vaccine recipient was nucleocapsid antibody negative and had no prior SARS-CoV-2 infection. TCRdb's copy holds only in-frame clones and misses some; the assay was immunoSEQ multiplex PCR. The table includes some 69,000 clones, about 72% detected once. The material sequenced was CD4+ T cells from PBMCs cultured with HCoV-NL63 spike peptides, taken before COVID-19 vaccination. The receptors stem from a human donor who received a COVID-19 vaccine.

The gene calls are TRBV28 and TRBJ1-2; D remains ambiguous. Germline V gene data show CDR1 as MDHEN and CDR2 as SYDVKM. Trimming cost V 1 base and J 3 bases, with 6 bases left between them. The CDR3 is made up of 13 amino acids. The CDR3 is CASSLSEDYGYTF. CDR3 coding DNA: TGTGCCAGCAGTTTATCTGAGGACTATGGCTACACCTTC.

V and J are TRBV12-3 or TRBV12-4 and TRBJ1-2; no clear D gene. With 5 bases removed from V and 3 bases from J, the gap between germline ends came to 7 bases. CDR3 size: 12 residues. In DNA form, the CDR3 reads TGTGCCAGCAGTCAAAACTACTATGGCTACACCTTC. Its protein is CASSQNYYGYTF.